This T cell receptor (beta chain) was recovered during a study of radiotherapy plus CTLA-4 blockade in lung cancer. Background on the study: An objective response was seen in 18% of patients, and disease control in over 25%. Study conclusions and caveats: The authors reported that early blood T cell clone dynamics, with interferon-beta, best predicted response. Once radiotherapy plus ipilimumab had been given, TCR clones derived from tumor expanded in blood.

Those with chemo-refractory metastatic non-small-cell lung cancer were treated with focal radiation combined with CTLA-4 blockade using ipilimumab. The CDR3 sequence is 13 residues long. Trimming cost V 6 bases and J 5 bases, with 10 bases left between them. From germline, CDR1 is MNHEY and CDR2 SVGAGI. This clone was observed a few times. Its antigen is not identified. The assay was immunoSEQ multiplex PCR, and TCRdb's table has in-frame clones only and misses some. The top ten clones hold about 27% of a sample with some 49,000 clones, about 85% of them seen once. This receptor was obtained from a human donor with non-small cell lung cancer whose response to radiotherapy plus ipilimumab could not be evaluated. Source: peripheral blood, taken from a patient treated with radiotherapy plus ipilimumab. The chain joins TRBV6-5 to TRBJ2-2, with D tentatively TRBD2 (6 bases). The CDR3 region has the DNA TGTGCCAGCAGCAAACGGGGGACCGGGGAGCTGTTTTTT. It is translated as CASSKRGTGELFF.